This T cell receptor beta chain is from a study of CDR3 diversity in severe acne. MiXCR, applied by TCRdb to the PCR reads, yields one record per CDR3 protein. The sample carries about 84,000 distinct CDR3 sequences, under 60% recorded once. Germline V gene lookup returns CDR1 SGDLS and CDR2 YYNGEE. J gave up 12 bases and V 6 bases, and 6 bases lay outside the gene matches. This CDR3 spans 12 amino acids. The specimen sequenced was blood. The clonotype was recovered from a male donor in good health, without acne. J is TRBJ1-6 and V is TRBV9; 7 nucleotides line up with TRBD1. Here the CDR3 reads CASTRDSLPLHF. Here the CDR3 DNA reads TGTGCCAGCACTCGGGACAGTCTACCCCTCCACTTT.